This is a list of T cell receptor beta chains from one sample in a study of blood T cell repertoires in COVID-19. TCRdb's table, derived via immunoSEQ multiplex PCR, lists solely in-frame clones and lacks some. Among some 95,000 clones, around 93% were seen once, and the ten largest hold about 2.5%. The sample comprised peripheral blood. Every receptor here comes from a human donor with active COVID-19. The donor label of this sample is uncertain. The CDR3 runs from the conserved cysteine through the conserved F or W. D genes are given only for firm matches. A clone size is listed for some rows: how often the clone was seen (once, few, many), or a class if it is expanded.

d_gene: -
v_gene: TRBV5-5
j_gene: TRBJ1-2
abundance: -
CDR3nt: TGTGCCAGCAGCTTGGCAGTCCAGGGCTACACCTTC
CDR3aa: CASSLAVQGYTF

d_gene: TRBD2
v_gene: TRBV28
j_gene: TRBJ2-3
abundance: -
CDR3nt: TGTGCCACCGCCCCGGGACTAGCGGCCTCCCCGCAGTATTTT
CDR3aa: CATAPGLAASPQYF

d_gene: TRBD1
v_gene: TRBV6-2/TRBV6-3
j_gene: TRBJ1-5
abundance: -
CDR3nt: TGTGCCAGCAGTTACTCGAGGGGGACAGGGATACTACTACTTCAGCCCCAGCATTTT
CDR3aa: CASSYSRGTGILLLQPQHF

d_gene: -
v_gene: TRBV15
j_gene: TRBJ2-5
abundance: -
CDR3nt: TGTGCCACCGGGCCCCGAGCCGGCCAAGAGACCCAGTACTTC
CDR3aa: CATGPRAGQETQYF

d_gene: -
v_gene: TRBV4-3
j_gene: TRBJ1-1
abundance: -
CDR3nt: TGCGCCAGCAGCCGGAACACAGGGCGGGGGACTGAAGCTTTCTTT
CDR3aa: CASSRNTGRGTEAFF

d_gene: TRBD2
v_gene: TRBV5-5
j_gene: TRBJ2-7
abundance: -
CDR3nt: TGTGCCAGCAGCCGAGATGGGGGGGACGAGCAGTACTTC
CDR3aa: CASSRDGGDEQYF

d_gene: -
v_gene: TRBV6-1
j_gene: TRBJ1-2
abundance: -
CDR3nt: TGTGCCAGCAGTGAATTCCGGACAGTGGGGGACTATGGCTACACCTTC
CDR3aa: CASSEFRTVGDYGYTF

d_gene: -
v_gene: TRBV5-5
j_gene: TRBJ2-1
abundance: -
CDR3nt: TGTGCCAGCAGCTTGGTAGAGGGCTACAATGAGCAGTTCTTC
CDR3aa: CASSLVEGYNEQFF

d_gene: TRBD2
v_gene: TRBV10-3
j_gene: TRBJ2-7
abundance: -
CDR3nt: TGTGCCATCAGTGTTGGGACTAACTACGAGCAGTACTTC
CDR3aa: CAISVGTNYEQYF

d_gene: TRBD1
v_gene: TRBV11-3
j_gene: TRBJ2-5
abundance: -
CDR3nt: TGTGCCAGCAGTACATCGGGACAGCTACAAGAGACCCAGTACTTC
CDR3aa: CASSTSGQLQETQYF

d_gene: TRBD2
v_gene: TRBV9
j_gene: TRBJ2-2
abundance: -
CDR3nt: TGTGCCAGCAGCGTAGTAAGCGGGGGGGACACCGGGGAGCTGTTTTTT
CDR3aa: CASSVVSGGDTGELFF

d_gene: TRBD1
v_gene: TRBV6-5
j_gene: TRBJ1-6
abundance: -
CDR3nt: TGTGCCAGCATGACAGGGGGTACTTCACCCCTCCACTTT
CDR3aa: CASMTGGTSPLHF

d_gene: TRBD1
v_gene: TRBV5-6
j_gene: TRBJ1-2
abundance: -
CDR3nt: TGTGCCAGCAGCTCGGGACAGGGGAGCGACGTGTATGGCTACACCTTC
CDR3aa: CASSSGQGSDVYGYTF

d_gene: TRBD2
v_gene: TRBV11-2
j_gene: TRBJ2-3
abundance: -
CDR3nt: TGTGCCAGCAGCGTTACGGGGGGGACAGATACGCAGTATTTT
CDR3aa: CASSVTGGTDTQYF

d_gene: -
v_gene: TRBV11-2
j_gene: TRBJ2-7
abundance: -
CDR3nt: TGTGCCAGCAGCCCGATGGATCCGGGGGAACAGTACTTC
CDR3aa: CASSPMDPGEQYF

d_gene: TRBD1
v_gene: TRBV6-1
j_gene: TRBJ2-3
abundance: -
CDR3nt: TGTGCCAGCAGTCTACAGGGGGCGCGGACAGATACGCAGTATTTT
CDR3aa: CASSLQGARTDTQYF

d_gene: -
v_gene: TRBV2
j_gene: TRBJ1-2
abundance: -
CDR3nt: TGTGCCAGCAGTGATATTCGGACAGCAACCTATGGCTACACCTTC
CDR3aa: CASSDIRTATYGYTF

d_gene: TRBD2
v_gene: TRBV19
j_gene: TRBJ2-3
abundance: -
CDR3nt: TGTGCCAGTAGTATCCAGCGGGGTACTCTCACAGATACGCAGTATTTT
CDR3aa: CASSIQRGTLTDTQYF

d_gene: TRBD1
v_gene: TRBV19
j_gene: TRBJ1-5
abundance: once
CDR3nt: TGTGCCAGTAGTACGAACGACAGGGTGGGTCAGCCCCAGCATTTT
CDR3aa: CASSTNDRVGQPQHF

d_gene: TRBD1
v_gene: TRBV2
j_gene: TRBJ2-7
abundance: -
CDR3nt: TGTGCCAGCAGTGAGGACAGGGGCTACGAGCAGTACTTC
CDR3aa: CASSEDRGYEQYF

d_gene: -
v_gene: TRBV14
j_gene: TRBJ2-7
abundance: -
CDR3nt: TGTGCCAGCAGCGACCGGGACTTCAACGACGAGCAGTACTTC
CDR3aa: CASSDRDFNDEQYF

d_gene: TRBD2
v_gene: TRBV19
j_gene: TRBJ2-7
abundance: once
CDR3nt: TGTGCCAGTAGTATCCGCGCTAGCGGGGGGGCCGGCCGGTCCTACGAGCAGTACTTC
CDR3aa: CASSIRASGGAGRSYEQYF

d_gene: -
v_gene: TRBV29-1
j_gene: TRBJ1-2
abundance: -
CDR3nt: TGCAGCGTTGAGCGGGGGGCGAGGGGCTACACCTTC
CDR3aa: CSVERGARGYTF

d_gene: -
v_gene: TRBV4-1
j_gene: TRBJ1-2
abundance: -
CDR3nt: TGCGCCAGCAGTCATCAGCCGGGGGGTGGCTACACCTTC
CDR3aa: CASSHQPGGGYTF

d_gene: -
v_gene: TRBV11-1
j_gene: TRBJ1-1
abundance: -
CDR3nt: TGTGCCAGCAGCTTACGCCCAGGCCATAGTGAAGCTTTCTTT
CDR3aa: CASSLRPGHSEAFF